The present T cell receptor beta chain was sequenced within a study of CD8+CD57+ T cells in acquired aplastic anemia. Looking at the study overall: DNA from sorted CD4+ and CD8+ cells averaged around 3.5 ug. Whole-study findings and limits: In common between the patients and the controls were twenty-nine CD8+ CDR3 sequences.

Individuals selected for sequencing had exhibited CD8+CD57+ cell expansion on flow cytometry. The patients all had a severe acquired aplastic anemia diagnosis. Therapy had not been given to patients before blood sampling. This clonotype was observed once. Antigen specificity is unknown. With V trimmed by 7 bases and J by 2 bases, 8 bases remained unmatched. CDR1 and CDR2 from the germline V gene are MGHDK and SYGVNS. The CDR3 sequence is 15 residues long. TCR beta VDJ combinations and CDR3 sequences were profiled from genomic DNA. Each CDR3 protein is one row after TCRdb ran MiXCR on the reads. The data hold roughly 98,000 distinct CDR3 sequences, with around two thirds observed a single time.

This TCR was sampled from a human donor with aplastic anemia. The genes are TRBV25-1 and TRBJ2-7; 10 nucleotides match TRBD1. Sequenced sample: sorted CD4+, CD8+, or CD8+CD57+ T cells (not recorded which) from PBMCs. DNA of the CDR3: TGTGCCAGCACCCACTCCGGGACAGGGGCCTACGAGCAGTACTTC. Translating gives CASTHSGTGAYEQYF.